This T cell receptor beta chain was recovered during a study of blood T cell repertoires in COVID-19. Study at large: Spain, Italy and the United States supplied samples that represented acute and convalescent COVID-19.

CDR3 length: 14 residues. The germline V and J ends were trimmed by 3 bases and 6 bases, with 13 bases remaining between them. CDR1 is SEHNR and CDR2 is FQNEAQ in the germline V gene (reference sequence). In the study's own analysis: Amplification with reference gene primers provided the estimates of nucleated cell counts. The assay was immunoSEQ multiplex PCR, and TCRdb's table has in-frame clones only and misses some. V and J calls and clone size follow that table, whereas D and trimming were derived from the DNA. The sample holds fewer than 150,000 clones, 85% to 90% seen once. Sequencing was carried out using peripheral blood. J is TRBJ2-3 and V is TRBV7-9; D remains unclear. The sequence was collected from a human donor in a cohort sampled during active COVID-19. CDR3 residues: CASSFGDPLDTQYF. The DNA for the CDR3 is TGTGCCAGCAGCTTTGGAGACCCTTTGGATACGCAGTATTTT.